This TCR beta chain stems from a study of shared clonotypes between healthy human individuals. The wider study: Donors were a couple of women and a few men aged 18 to 49.

Points on this clone: The antigen remains undetermined. One end of the junction does not line up with germline, which may come from a read error.

The CDR3 spans 13 residues. Germline V gene sequence: CDR1 SNHLY, CDR2 FYNNEI. Only in-frame clones appear in the TCRdb table, and some are missing; sequencing was by immunoSEQ multiplex PCR. The data hold about 520,000 clones, with 78% observed a single time. Overall study findings and caveats: Only blood was sampled, and tissue TCR repertoires likely differ from blood ones.

The source material was PBMCs. The sequence was collected from a woman aged 40 to 55 in good health. Some clones in this sample may be carry-over from other donors' samples. The chain couples TRBV2 to TRBJ1-5; D gene uncertain. CDR3 sequence reads: CASGETFGQPQHF. DNA of the CDR3: TGTGCCAGCGGTGAAACCTTTGGTCAGCCCCAGCATTTT.